A selection of T cell receptor beta chains follows, all from one sample in a study of neurological immune-mediated disorders. MiXCR, run by TCRdb on the 5' RACE reads, gives a single entry per CDR3 protein. The sample lists about 44,000 distinct CDR3 sequences; 20% to 25% were seen once. Input material: PBMCs. The receptors were sampled from a man aged 55 to 70 with HTLV-1-associated myelopathy (HAM/TSP). Each CDR3 is given with its conserved first and last residue. The D gene is left open where the match is weak. Size values are once, few and many counts, or a class for expanded clones, and some rows have none.

j_call d_call clone_size v_call cdr3_nt cdr3_aa
TRBJ2-2 . many TRBV6-2/TRBV6-3 TGTGCCAGCACCCTTCCCCAAAGGGCGGGCGGGGAGCTGTTTTTT CASTLPQRAGGELFF
TRBJ2-2 . medium-sized TRBV21-1 TGTGCCAGCACCCACAGGAGGGGAATAGGGGCCGGGGAGCTGTTTTTT CASTHRRGIGAGELFF
TRBJ2-7 TRBD2 few TRBV18 TGTGCCAGCTCACCGGGACTAGCGGGCTCCTACGAGCAGTACTTC CASSPGLAGSYEQYF
TRBJ1-2 TRBD1 many TRBV7-9 TGTGCCAGCTCCGAATTGGGGACAGTTGATTATGGCTACACCTTC CASSELGTVDYGYTF
TRBJ1-5 . many TRBV28 TGTGCCAGCAGTTTACAGGGGCCCCAGCATTTT CASSLQGPQHF
TRBJ2-1 TRBD1 . TRBV6-6 TGTGCCAGCAGTTCCCCTTACAGGGGCAATGAGCAGTTCTTC CASSSPYRGNEQFF
TRBJ1-2 TRBD1 many TRBV10-3 TGTGCCACCGAACAGGGGGGCTATGGCTACACCTTC CATEQGGYGYTF
TRBJ2-1 . many TRBV19 TGTGCCAGTCGGGCACGGGACGGCATATACAATGAGCAGTTCTTC CASRARDGIYNEQFF
TRBJ1-6 . many TRBV20-1 TGCAGTGCTATCAGAGGGGGGGGATCCATTTCCATTTCACCCCTCCACTTT CSAIRGGGSISISPLHF
TRBJ1-1 . . TRBV7-6 TGTGCCAGCAGCCAAGCTTTTAAGGGGATCACTGAAGCTTTCTTT CASSQAFKGITEAFF
TRBJ1-5 . many TRBV5-1 TGCGCCAGCAGCTTTAGTGGTGCGGGACAGCCCCAGCATTTT CASSFSGAGQPQHF
TRBJ1-1 . few TRBV29-1 TGCAGCGTCCGCGGCCAGGGGAACACTGAAGCTTTCTTT CSVRGQGNTEAFF
TRBJ2-7 TRBD2 many TRBV5-1 TGCGCCAGCAGCTTGGAGGCTAGCGGGATGATAGGCTCCTACGAGCAGTACTTC CASSLEASGMIGSYEQYF
TRBJ2-2 . . TRBV3-1 TGTGCCAGCAGCCAACCAGCGGTAACGAACACCGGGGAGCTGTTTTTT CASSQPAVTNTGELFF
TRBJ1-5 . many TRBV7-9 TGTGCCAGCAGCTTAGCGGGGGCGGGCCAGCCCCAGCATTTT CASSLAGAGQPQHF
TRBJ2-7 . . TRBV7-6 TGTGCCAGCAGCTTAGTACCACTACCCCTCCCCTACGAGCAGTACTTC CASSLVPLPLPYEQYF
TRBJ2-2 TRBD1 many TRBV5-6 TGTGCCAGCAGCCGACAGGGCTTAAACACCGGGGAGCTGTTTTTT CASSRQGLNTGELFF
TRBJ2-5 . many TRBV20-1 TGCAGTGCTAGAGATCTGAGCAGAGGGGGACCCCAAGAGACCCAGTACTTC CSARDLSRGGPQETQYF
TRBJ2-7 . . TRBV29-1 TGCAGCGTTCGGCCACAGGGATCGACCTACGAGCAGTACTTC CSVRPQGSTYEQYF
TRBJ2-1 . . TRBV28 TGTGCCAGCAGTGGGGGCGAGAAACCCACCAATGAGCAGTTCTTC CASSGGEKPTNEQFF
TRBJ2-4 TRBD2 many TRBV7-9 TGTGCCAGCAGCTTAGTTCTAGCGGGAGGGCCAAACATTCAGTACTTC CASSLVLAGGPNIQYF
TRBJ2-1 . . TRBV5-6 TGTGCCAGCAGCTTGGACGTTACCCCTAATGAGCAGTTCTTC CASSLDVTPNEQFF
TRBJ2-7 . . TRBV20-1 TGCAGTGCTAGTTTCCCGCCTTGGGGCGACGAGCAGTACTTC CSASFPPWGDEQYF
TRBJ2-7 . many TRBV5-1 TGCGCCAGCCGCGGGACAGTTTACGAGCAGTACTTC CASRGTVYEQYF
TRBJ2-1 . many TRBV29-1 TGCAGCGTTGATCTGGCGAGCTCCTACAATGAGCAGTTCTTC CSVDLASSYNEQFF
TRBJ2-7 . . TRBV11-2 TGTGCCAGCAGCATTACTAGTGGCTACGAGCAGTACTTC CASSITSGYEQYF
TRBJ2-1 TRBD1 once TRBV5-1 TGCGCCAGCAGCTTGGGGGACAGATACAATGAGCAGTTCTTC CASSLGDRYNEQFF
TRBJ2-5 . many TRBV20-1 TGCAGTGCTAGAGACGCGGAGAATTTGGAGACCCAGTACTTC CSARDAENLETQYF
TRBJ2-3 . . TRBV6-2/TRBV6-3 TGTGCCAGCAGTCCTGTTCAGCGCAAGGGCGAGGCAGATACGCAGTATTTT CASSPVQRKGEADTQYF
TRBJ2-4 TRBD1 many TRBV20-1 TGCAGTGCTAGAGGACCCGGGACAGGGGGGTTGGACATTCAGTACTTC CSARGPGTGGLDIQYF
TRBJ1-3 . many TRBV7-2 TGTGCCAGCAGCTTAGGCCCCCCCTCTGGAAACACCATATATTTT CASSLGPPSGNTIYF
TRBJ1-1 . many TRBV5-1 TGCGCCAGCAGCTTGGCCGGTCTTCCGAGAGAAGCTTTCTTT CASSLAGLPREAFF
TRBJ1-1 TRBD1 . TRBV20-1 TGCAGTGCTTATGACCGACAGGGCAATCAAGCGGCTGAAGCTTTCTTT CSAYDRQGNQAAEAFF
TRBJ2-3 . . TRBV5-1 TGCGCCAGCAGCTTGGGGGGGGCCCTGGATACGCAGTATTTT CASSLGGALDTQYF
TRBJ2-3 . many TRBV7-8 TGTGCCAGCAGCTTAGAGCCGAAGAGCACAGATACGCAGTATTTT CASSLEPKSTDTQYF
TRBJ2-3 . many TRBV29-1 TGCAGCGTTGATTTTCAGACAGATACGCAGTATTTT CSVDFQTDTQYF
TRBJ1-1 . many TRBV12-3/TRBV12-4 TGTGCCAGCAACATGGGGGGGGTCGCTGAAGCTTTCTTT CASNMGGVAEAFF
TRBJ1-6 . many TRBV5-4 TGTGCCAGCAGCTTGGCTGGCAGGGGCGATTCACCCCTCCACTTT CASSLAGRGDSPLHF
TRBJ2-7 . . TRBV7-6 TGTGCCAGCAGCCCGGGACTCGGAACCTACGAGCAGTACTTC CASSPGLGTYEQYF
TRBJ1-2 . many TRBV20-1 TGCAGTGCTAGAGTGGGGGGGGGAGATGGCTACACCTTC CSARVGGGDGYTF
TRBJ1-4 . . TRBV27 TGTGCCAGCAGGGCCTCTGGGAATGAAAAACTGTTTTTT CASRASGNEKLFF
TRBJ2-3 . . TRBV18 TGTGCCAGCTCACCGTTTACGAACACAGATACGCAGTATTTT CASSPFTNTDTQYF
TRBJ2-7 TRBD2 . TRBV7-6 TGTGCCAGCAGCTTACTCTCCGGGACTAGGCCCTACGAGCAGTACTTC CASSLLSGTRPYEQYF
TRBJ2-1 TRBD1 many TRBV28 TGTGCCAGCAGTTTCTCGGACAGGCCCCCATACAATGAGCAGTTCTTC CASSFSDRPPYNEQFF